Listed below are T cell receptor beta chains from one sample, sequenced in a study of T cells after yellow fever vaccination. MiXCR was run by TCRdb on the 5' RACE reads, yielding one entry per CDR3 protein. The sample has some 300,000 distinct CDR3 sequences; 7% to 10% are singletons. Sequences were derived from PBMCs, sampled more than 35 days after the first yellow fever vaccination. The source is a man aged 18-30 years who received the YFV17D yellow fever vaccine. Each CDR3 is given without its conserved first and last residue.

TRBJ2-2 | TRBV19 | ASTTGGETGELF
TRBJ2-3 | TRBV5-1 | ASNSGQGSTDTQY
TRBJ2-5 | TRBV5-4 | ASSSPVIGETQY
TRBJ2-7 | TRBV20-1 | SATRAGALLGDEQY
TRBJ1-2 | TRBV7-2 | ASSAYRDGYT
TRBJ2-2 | TRBV7-2 | ASSFRGLPNTGELF
TRBJ2-1 | TRBV20-1 | SAPPGDRGRGVQF
TRBJ2-2 | TRBV29-1 | SVLALAGTGELF
TRBJ1-2 | TRBV27 | ASAPWGGQGYT
TRBJ2-1 | TRBV4-1 | ASGIAGYNEQF
TRBJ2-7 | TRBV5-4 | ASSFGGGTYEQY
TRBJ1-1 | TRBV5-6 | ASSLGPPGQGGEAF
TRBJ1-6 | TRBV20-1 | SASTGWVNSPLH
TRBJ2-2 | TRBV5-1 | ASSLRASNTGELF
TRBJ1-1 | TRBV15 | ATSAPGQGRIGAF
TRBJ1-2 | TRBV18 | ASSPFEGSNYGYT
TRBJ2-2 | TRBV18 | ASSPEAAGELF
TRBJ1-5 | TRBV6-5 | ASSRTGAPGEPQH
TRBJ2-1 | TRBV6-5 | ASSYSQGPNEQF
TRBJ1-1 | TRBV30 | ACALTGGTEAF
TRBJ2-7 | TRBV6-1 | ASRAPHMYEQY
TRBJ2-7 | TRBV4-3 | ASSQRISGGGAYEQY
TRBJ2-2 | TRBV27 | ASRQGGTMNTGELF
TRBJ2-1 | TRBV12-3/TRBV12-4 | ASSPNSSRQF
TRBJ2-3 | TRBV5-1 | ASSGGTASTDTQY
TRBJ2-5 | TRBV9 | ASSDGTGGSQETQY
TRBJ1-6 | TRBV4-1 | ASSQVSRNSPLH
TRBJ2-7 | TRBV5-8 | ASSKFRETWGEQY
TRBJ2-3 | TRBV5-1 | ASTTSGHTDTQY
TRBJ1-1 | TRBV4-3 | ASSQESWTEAF
TRBJ1-3 | TRBV12-3/TRBV12-4 | ASSLAGSSGNTPY
TRBJ1-6 | TRBV5-1 | ASSLGDSPNSPLH
TRBJ2-7 | TRBV5-6 | ASSVRRSYEQY
TRBJ2-3 | TRBV7-2 | ASSFGRGGGAADTQY